A selection of T cell receptor beta chains follows, all from one sample in a study of T cell repertoires in cytomegalovirus infection. In TCRdb, the reads were re-called with MiXCR into one record per CDR3 protein. This table has 400,000 to 600,000 distinct CDR3 sequences, roughly 42% appearing once. Which antigens these TCRs recognize remains unknown. The sample was cultured PBMCs, taken from culture after CMV antigen stimulation. The receptors originated from a human donor in good health (CMV status not recorded). Some clones in this sample may be carry-over from other donors' samples. CDR3s include the opening cysteine and the closing phenylalanine or tryptophan. A D gene is named only where the DNA matches it firmly. The size entry is marked missing in some rows and otherwise reads once, few, many or a size class.

TRBV19	NA	NA	TRBJ1-5	CASSSGARQPQHF	TGTGCCAGTAGTTCGGGGGCACGTCAGCCCCAGCATTTT
TRBV7-9	NA	TRBD2	TRBJ2-5	CASSLGSGRGETQYF	TGTGCCAGCAGCTTAGGGAGCGGGAGGGGAGAGACCCAGTACTTC
TRBV6-5	few	NA	TRBJ2-7	CASSRPPRTDEQYF	TGTGCCAGCAGTCGGCCTCCCAGAACCGACGAGCAGTACTTC
TRBV7-2	many	TRBD2	TRBJ2-5	CASSRSGTREETQYF	TGTGCCAGCAGCCGGAGCGGGACTAGGGAGGAGACCCAGTACTTC
TRBV6-5	NA	TRBD2	TRBJ2-7	CASRSGRNDEQYF	TGTGCCAGCAGAAGCGGGAGGAACGACGAGCAGTACTTC
TRBV7-2	many	TRBD2	TRBJ2-7	CASSPSLAGYYEQYF	TGTGCCAGCAGCCCATCGTTAGCGGGGTACTACGAGCAGTACTTC
TRBV27	NA	TRBD1	TRBJ2-7	CASSLSRTGLYEQYF	TGTGCCAGCAGTTTATCGCGGACAGGGCTCTACGAGCAGTACTTC
TRBV7-2	NA	TRBD1	TRBJ1-2	CASSLDRGVGGYTF	TGTGCCAGCAGCTTGGACAGGGGAGTTGGGGGCTACACCTTC
TRBV7-8	NA	NA	TRBJ2-7	CASSLRRGYDEQYF	TGTGCCAGCAGCTTAAGGAGGGGCTACGACGAGCAGTACTTC
TRBV27	NA	TRBD2	TRBJ2-7	CASSPRFRGGSIEQYF	TGTGCCAGCAGTCCGAGATTCCGGGGGGGTTCGATCGAGCAGTACTTC
TRBV12-3/TRBV12-4	NA	NA	TRBJ2-3	CASSFYSGFLDRTTDTQYF	TGTGCCAGCAGTTTCTACTCGGGATTCCTCGACAGGACCACAGATACGCAGTATTTT
TRBV7-9	few	NA	TRBJ2-1	CASSLVGGADNEQFF	TGTGCCAGCAGCTTAGTGGGGGGGGCGGACAATGAGCAGTTCTTC
TRBV27	NA	NA	TRBJ2-2	CASTLVGTGELFF	TGTGCCAGCACCCTGGTGGGGACCGGGGAGCTGTTTTTT
TRBV5-4	NA	TRBD2	TRBJ2-1	CASGPGTSGRDNYNEQFF	TGTGCCAGCGGTCCGGGGACTAGCGGGAGGGATAACTACAATGAGCAGTTCTTC
TRBV10-3	few	NA	TRBJ1-1	CATKDGMNTEAFF	TGTGCCACCAAGGACGGAATGAACACTGAAGCTTTCTTT
TRBV7-2	NA	NA	TRBJ1-2	CASSLAFGQSDGYTF	TGTGCCAGCAGCTTAGCCTTTGGGCAAAGCGATGGCTACACCTTC
TRBV7-4	NA	TRBD1	TRBJ2-7	CASSLAAAGGGEQYF	TGTGCCAGCAGCTTAGCGGCCGCAGGGGGCGGGGAGCAGTACTTC
TRBV27	NA	TRBD2	TRBJ2-7	CASSSRLAGGPPCEQYF	TGTGCCAGCAGTTCCCGGCTAGCGGGAGGGCCACCCTGCGAGCAGTACTTC
TRBV7-2	few	NA	TRBJ2-7	CASSLPTQSYEQYF	TGTGCCAGCAGCCTACCGACCCAATCCTACGAGCAGTACTTC
TRBV4-1	NA	NA	TRBJ2-5	CASSKPLGAQYF	TGCGCCAGCAGCAAACCACTAGGGGCCCAGTACTTC
TRBV24-1	NA	TRBD2	TRBJ2-5	CATGRAAQETQYF	TGTGCCACCGGGAGGGCGGCACAAGAGACCCAGTACTTC
TRBV7-9	NA	NA	TRBJ2-5	CASSLAPGWMETQYF	TGTGCCAGCAGCTTAGCCCCGGGGTGGATGGAGACCCAGTACTTC
TRBV12-5	NA	NA	TRBJ1-2	CASGLPPASPHYGYTF	TGTGCTAGTGGTTTGCCCCCCGCCTCCCCCCACTATGGCTACACCTTC
TRBV19	NA	NA	TRBJ2-5	CASSISEGPFRGQGMAQYF	TGTGCCAGTAGTATCTCGGAGGGACCCTTTAGGGGCCAAGGGATGGCCCAGTACTTC
TRBV7-6	NA	TRBD2	TRBJ2-7	CASSLLLAGAGKQYF	TGTGCCAGCAGCTTATTACTAGCGGGAGCAGGAAAGCAGTACTTC
TRBV10-3	NA	TRBD2	TRBJ2-5	CAISESRIGASGRALGTQYF	TGTGCCATCAGTGAGTCGAGGATAGGAGCGAGCGGGAGGGCCCTCGGGACCCAGTACTTC
TRBV4-3	NA	NA	TRBJ2-7	CASSQGYSYEQYF	TGCGCCAGCAGCCAAGGCTACTCCTACGAGCAGTACTTC
TRBV7-9	NA	TRBD1	TRBJ2-2	CASSHSSGTGDPPNTGELFF	TGTGCCAGCAGCCATTCCTCCGGGACAGGGGATCCTCCGAACACCGGGGAGCTGTTTTTT
TRBV6-1	NA	NA	TRBJ1-5	CASRQHSNQPQHF	TGTGCCAGCAGACAGCACAGCAATCAGCCCCAGCATTTT
TRBV6-2/TRBV6-3	many	NA	TRBJ2-1	CASSYSSYNEQFF	TGTGCCAGCAGCTACAGCTCCTACAATGAGCAGTTCTTC
TRBV20-1	few	NA	TRBJ1-4	CSAQNPSLYEKLFF	TGCAGTGCTCAAAACCCCAGCCTTTATGAAAAACTGTTTTTT
TRBV7-2	few	TRBD2	TRBJ2-5	CASSFQRGTGETQYF	TGTGCCAGCAGCTTTCAGCGGGGCACCGGGGAGACCCAGTACTTC
TRBV7-8	NA	NA	TRBJ1-3	CASSALWDPFSGNTIYF	TGTGCCAGCAGCGCCCTTTGGGACCCTTTCTCTGGAAACACCATATATTTT
TRBV7-2	NA	TRBD1	TRBJ2-2	CASSLMTGGAGTGELFF	TGTGCCAGCAGCCTCATGACAGGGGGCGCCGGCACCGGGGAGCTGTTTTTT
TRBV19	NA	TRBD2	TRBJ2-3	CASRETSGSSRPDTQYF	TGTGCCAGTAGAGAGACTAGCGGGAGCTCCCGACCCGATACGCAGTATTTT
TRBV6-1	NA	NA	TRBJ2-1	CASSEAIWGPRNEQFF	TGTGCCAGCAGTGAAGCCATTTGGGGCCCACGGAATGAGCAGTTCTTC
TRBV3-1	NA	TRBD1	TRBJ1-4	CASSNRDRVGKLFF	TGTGCCAGCAGCAACCGGGACAGGGTCGGAAAACTGTTTTTT
TRBV4-3	NA	NA	TRBJ1-3	CASTAVGSGNTIYF	TGCGCCAGCACCGCGGTAGGGTCTGGAAACACCATATATTTT
TRBV19	NA	NA	TRBJ1-5	CASSETRTAYNQPQHF	TGTGCCAGTTCTGAAACACGGACTGCCTACAATCAGCCCCAGCATTTT
TRBV20-1	NA	NA	TRBJ2-1	CSAAPSVLYNEQFF	TGCAGTGCTGCCCCTAGTGTTCTCTACAATGAGCAGTTCTTC
TRBV7-8	NA	NA	TRBJ1-1	CASSPLADSEAFF	TGTGCCAGCAGCCCCCTCGCGGATTCAGAAGCTTTCTTT
TRBV19	NA	NA	TRBJ1-1	CASSYARLYEGAFF	TGTGCCAGTAGTTACGCCCGCCTGTACGAAGGAGCTTTCTTT
TRBV19	NA	TRBD1	TRBJ1-6	CARRVAGQGPSYNSPLHF	TGTGCCAGAAGAGTCGCGGGACAGGGACCCTCCTATAATTCACCCCTCCACTTT
TRBV7-2	few	TRBD2	TRBJ2-1	CASILSGRIGKEFF	TGTGCCAGCATCCTTAGCGGGAGGATCGGTAAGGAGTTCTTC
TRBV6-2/TRBV6-3	NA	NA	TRBJ1-1	CASSQGIRSAFF	TGTGCCAGCAGTCAAGGCATCAGGTCCGCTTTCTTT
TRBV20-1	NA	NA	TRBJ2-3	CSARDHSTDTQYF	TGCAGTGCTAGAGATCATAGCACAGATACGCAGTATTTT
TRBV4-1	NA	NA	TRBJ1-1	CASSQDYASGTEAFF	TGCGCCAGCAGCCAAGATTATGCCTCTGGCACTGAAGCTTTCTTT